The sequence of this T cell receptor (beta chain) was determined in a study of CD8 T cells in ankylosing spondylitis. General observations from the study: What seemed typical of ankylosing spondylitis blood was a TCR beta motif built from about 8 highly homologous variants. In the blood and synovial fluid of reactive arthritis, some motif variants had been previously reported.

A remark on this clonotype: Its target is unknown.

TCRdb redid the calling of the 5' RACE reads with MiXCR, one entry per CDR3 protein. The table lists about 540,000 distinct CDR3 sequences, over 9.5% of them singletons, with approximately 7% in the top ten. The junction had 5 bases not matched to a gene; V was cut back by 0 bases and J by 2 bases. Per the germline V gene, CDR1 is SGHDN and CDR2 is FVKESK. The CDR3 is 17 residues long. The source of this sequence is a male donor with ankylosing spondylitis. The sequenced material came from blood, either unsorted or a sorted T cell fraction (not recorded which). The chain employs TRBV14 and TRBJ2-3; 10 bases match TRBD2. The CDR3 loop is CASSQDGAGGITDTQYF. The CDR3 nucleotides read TGTGCCAGCAGCCAAGACGGAGCGGGAGGGATCACAGATACGCAGTATTTT.